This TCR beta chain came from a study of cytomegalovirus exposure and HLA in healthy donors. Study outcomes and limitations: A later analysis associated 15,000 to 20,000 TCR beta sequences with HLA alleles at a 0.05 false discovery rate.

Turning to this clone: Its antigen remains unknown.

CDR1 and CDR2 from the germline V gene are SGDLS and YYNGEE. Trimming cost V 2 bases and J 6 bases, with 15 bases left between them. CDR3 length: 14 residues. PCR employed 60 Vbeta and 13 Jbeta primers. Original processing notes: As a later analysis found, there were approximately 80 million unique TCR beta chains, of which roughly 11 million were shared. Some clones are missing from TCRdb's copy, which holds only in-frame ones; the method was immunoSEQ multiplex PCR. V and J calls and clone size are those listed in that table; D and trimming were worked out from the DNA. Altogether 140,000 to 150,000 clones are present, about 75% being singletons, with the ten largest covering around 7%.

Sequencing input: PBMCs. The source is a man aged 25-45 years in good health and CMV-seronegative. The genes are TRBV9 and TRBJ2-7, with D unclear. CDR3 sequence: CASSVQDVPGEQYF. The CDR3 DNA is TGTGCCAGCAGCGTTCAAGACGTGCCGGGCGAGCAGTACTTC.